The 27 T cell receptor beta chains presented below share a single source sample, sequenced in a study of blood T cell repertoires in COVID-19. Measured with immunoSEQ multiplex PCR; TCRdb has only the in-frame clones, and not every one. The table lists 250,000 to 350,000 clones, around 86% of them singletons. Material for sequencing was peripheral blood. The receptors here all came from a woman aged 45-59 years with acute or convalescent COVID-19.

This clone was seen more than once but under ten times. The chain carries TRBV25-1 and TRBJ2-7; 7 bases are shared with TRBD1. This CDR3 has 16 residues. V gave up 1 base and J gave up 2 bases; unmatched junction bases: 8. Germline V gives CDR1 MGHDK, CDR2 SYGVNS. The CDR3 spells CASSESPGQRTYEQYF. The CDR3 DNA reads TGTGCCAGCAGTGAATCGCCGGGACAGCGAACCTACGAGCAGTACTTC.

This sequence joins TRBV5-1 and TRBJ1-1; possible D gene TRBD1, 5 bases. The V end lost 0 bases, the J end lost 4 bases, and 16 bases lay between the germline ends. The length of the CDR3 is 16 residues. Looked up from germline, CDR1 is SGHRS and CDR2 is YFSETQ. CDR3 coding DNA: TGCGCCAGCAGCTTGGTCTCAGGGTCGAGGAGCACTGAAGCTTTCTTT. Residues: CASSLVSGSRSTEAFF.

The J gene is TRBJ2-1, the V gene TRBV4-1; 9 bases are shared with TRBD2. The CDR3 extends over 14 amino acids. Trimming cost V 3 bases and J 10 bases; bases outside gene matches: 7. Germline CDR1 MGHRA, CDR2 YSYEKL. CDR3 region: CASSHLRLAAEQFF. In DNA, the CDR3 is TGCGCCAGCAGCCACCTCCGACTAGCGGCAGAGCAGTTCTTC.

The chain joins TRBV5-1 to TRBJ1-1, with 7 bases matching TRBD1. Germline-derived CDR1 and CDR2 are SGHRS and YFSETQ. V shed 4 bases and J 4 bases; nucleotides not matched to a gene: 7. The CDR3 totals 14 residues. The CDR3 nucleotides read TGCGCCAGCAGCATGCAGGGGGTTGGCACTGAAGCTTTCTTT. Its protein is CASSMQGVGTEAFF.

The rearrangement links TRBV27 to TRBJ1-1; the D gene is possibly TRBD1 (5 bases). The V gene's germline CDR1 is MNHEY and CDR2 SMNVEV (reference sequence). V lost 6 bases to trimming and J lost 0 bases, with 20 bases between them. The CDR3 length is 17 residues. The CDR3 DNA follows: TGTGCCAGCAGCCGACAGCCAGACGGCCTAATGAACACTGAAGCTTTCTTT. It specifies CASSRQPDGLMNTEAFF.

Here the CDR3 DNA reads TGTGCCAGCAGCCCCCGAAGGGAGCGGGGGCCTTACAATGAGCAGTTCTTC. This translates into CASSPRRERGPYNEQFF. The chain carries TRBV7-3 and TRBJ2-1, with 8 bases identical to TRBD2. Germline CDR1 is SGHTA and CDR2 is FQGTGA. This CDR3 is 17 amino acids long. V gave up 5 bases and J gave up 4 bases; unmatched junction bases: 13. Supplemented by reference TRBV7-3 and TRBJ2-1, the full variable domain reads GAGVSQTPSNKVTEKGKYVELRCDPISGHTALYWYRQSLGQGPEFLIYFQGTGAADDSGLPNDRFFAVRPEGSVSTLKIQRTERGDSAVYLCASSPRRERGPYNEQFFGPGTRLTVL.

The chain links TRBV27 to TRBJ2-1; 12 nucleotides agree with TRBD2. The V gene end was trimmed by 1 base and the J gene end by 6 bases; junction bases not matched to a gene: 13. This CDR3 is built from 19 residues. From germline, CDR1 is MNHEY and CDR2 SMNVEV (reference sequence). The CDR3 coding sequence is TGTGCCAGCAGTTTATTCGGGTCTAGCGGGAGGGCCGGATTCAATGAGCAGTTCTTC. Translated: CASSLFGSSGRAGFNEQFF.

J is TRBJ2-2 and V is TRBV29-1; D possibly corresponds to TRBD1 (6 bases). Looked up from germline, CDR1 is SQVTM and CDR2 is ANQGSEA. Trimming removed 6 bases at V and 6 bases at J, with 14 bases between. The CDR3 totals 13 residues. In nucleotides, the CDR3 is TGCAGCGTGGACAGCCGTGGGGCCGGGGAGCTGTTTTTT. Amino acids: CSVDSRGAGELFF.

The genes are TRBV5-1 and TRBJ2-7, with 15 bases that match TRBD2. The CDR3 runs to 15 residues. The V segment lost 4 bases and the J segment 4 bases; nucleotides outside the gene matches: 3. Germline V lookup: CDR1 SGHRS, CDR2 YFSETQ. The CDR3 region has the DNA TGCGCCAGCAGCGGGGGACTAGCGGGAGGTTACGAGCAGTACTTC. This codes for CASSGGLAGGYEQYF. Together with reference TRBV5-1 and TRBJ2-7, the CDR3 gives the full variable domain: KAGVTQTPRYLIKTRGQQVTLSCSPISGHRSVSWYQQTPGQGLQFLFEYFSETQRNKGNFPGRFSGRQFSNSRSEMNVSTLELGDSALYLCASSGGLAGGYEQYFGPGTRLTVT.

The chain has TRBV28 and TRBJ1-2, with D unresolved. Trimming shortened V by 4 bases and J by 5 bases, and 8 bases separated the two germline ends. Germline V lookup: CDR1 MDHEN, CDR2 SYDVKM. The CDR3 has 12 amino acids. The CDR3 region has the DNA TGTGCCAGCAGTTACGACACGTATGGCTACACCTTC. Encoded protein: CASSYDTYGYTF.

The chain carries TRBV7-2 and TRBJ2-1; TRBD1 aligns across 9 bases. This CDR3 has 17 residues. J was trimmed by 4 bases and V by 5 bases; bases with no gene match: 12. CDR1 is SGHTA, CDR2 FQGNSA, per germline. The CDR3 coding sequence is TGTGCCAGCAGCCCCCAATCCGGGACAGGGCCTTACAATGAGCAGTTCTTC. Its protein product is CASSPQSGTGPYNEQFF.

The chain uses TRBV24-1 and TRBJ2-7; 7 bases map to TRBD1. After removal of 10 bases from V and 3 bases from J, the junction contained 5 bases not matched to a gene. Looked up from germline, CDR1 is KGHDR and CDR2 is SFDVKD. The CDR3 is 12 amino acids. CDR3 nucleotides: TGTGCCACAGGAACAGGGGACTACGAGCAGTACTTC. Amino acid sequence: CATGTGDYEQYF.

A few counts support this clone. This chain connects TRBV7-8 to TRBJ1-5, with TRBD1 identical over 7 bases. Trimming removed 1 base from V and 9 bases from J; junction bases left unmatched: 0. CDR3 length: 12 residues. The germline gives CDR1 SGHVS, CDR2 FQNEAQ. The CDR3 reads CASSLDRGPQHF. CDR3 bases: TGTGCCAGCAGCTTAGACAGGGGGCCCCAGCATTTT.

The chain employs TRBV6-5 and TRBJ1-3, with unresolved D. This CDR3 spans 14 amino acids. Germline CDR1 MNHEY, CDR2 SVGAGI. V lost 2 bases to trimming and J lost 4 bases, with 9 bases between them. The CDR3 reads CASSYTRLGNTIYF. The CDR3 DNA reads TGTGCCAGCAGTTACACTAGATTGGGAAACACCATATATTTT.

This clone occurred a few times. The V and J genes are TRBV6-2 or TRBV6-3 and TRBJ2-7, with 11 bases fitting TRBD2. CDR1 and CDR2 (germline): MNHEY, SVGEGT. V shed 0 bases and J 3 bases; nucleotides not matched to a gene: 16. This CDR3 is 20 amino acids long. The CDR3 DNA is TGTGCCAGCAGTTACTCGAGGGATAGCGGGAGGGCTCTGGCCTTCTACGAGCAGTACTTC. This translates into CASSYSRDSGRALAFYEQYF.

The CDR3 nucleotides read TGTGCCAGCAGCCAGGACAGGGGGAACAGCGAGCAGTACTTC. This translates into CASSQDRGNSEQYF. V usage is TRBV5-4 and J usage is TRBJ2-7; the match to TRBD1 covers 10 bases. The ends lost 4 bases at V and 6 bases at J; junction bases unmatched: 7. The CDR3 has 14 amino acids. Germline CDR1 and CDR2: SGHNT and YYREEE (reference sequence). The variable domain in full, with the rest retrieved from reference TRBV5-4 and TRBJ2-7, is ETGVTQSPTHLIKTRGQQVTLRCSSQSGHNTVSWYQQALGQGPQFIFQYYREEENGRGNFPPRFSGLQFPNYSSELNVNALELDDSALYLCASSQDRGNSEQYFGPGTRLTVT.

This clone has more than one count but fewer than ten. The V and J genes are TRBV6-6 and TRBJ2-1; the D gene is possibly TRBD2 (5 bases). V was clipped by 6 bases and J by 8 bases, with 20 bases between them. CDR3 length: 15 amino acids. CDR1 is MNHNY and CDR2 is SVGAGI in the germline V gene (reference sequence). CDR3 residues: CASSPKPEVRDEQFF. Here the CDR3 DNA reads TGTGCCAGCAGCCCAAAACCGGAAGTGCGGGATGAGCAGTTCTTC.

The table lists this clone with a count of one. Other DNA sequences in the sample encode the same CDR3. The CDR3 loop is CASSYSRGYEQYF. DNA of the CDR3: TGTGCCAGCAGTTACTCGAGAGGGTACGAGCAGTACTTC. The chain combines TRBV6-5 with TRBJ2-7; a weak D match, TRBD2 (5 bases). Trimming took off 0 bases at V and 4 bases at J, with 7 bases between the two ends. Germline assignment: CDR1 MNHEY and CDR2 SVGAGI. This CDR3 comprises 13 residues.

V usage is TRBV28 and J usage is TRBJ2-3, with TRBD2 matching over 10 bases. The CDR3 is 15 residues long. Germline lookup yields CDR1 MDHEN and CDR2 SYDVKM. Unmatched junction bases numbered 3, after V lost 4 bases and J lost 2 bases. The DNA for the CDR3 is TGTGCCAGCAGTTCACTAGCGGGGACCACAGATACGCAGTATTTT. Protein product: CASSSLAGTTDTQYF.

The CDR3 spells CASSRQGLVGNEQFF. CDR3 bases: TGTGCCAGCAGCCGCCAGGGACTAGTTGGCAATGAGCAGTTCTTC. This chain joins TRBV7-9 and TRBJ2-1, with 8 bases aligning to TRBD2. The germline CDR1 and CDR2 sequences are SEHNR and FQNEAQ (reference sequence). There are 15 residues in the CDR3. Trimming removed 5 bases from V and 6 bases from J; junction bases left unmatched: 9. The full variable domain, completed using reference TRBV7-9 and TRBJ2-1, is DTGVSQNPRHKITKRGQNVTFRCDPISEHNRLYWYRQTLGQGPEFLTYFQNEAQLEKSRLLSDRFSAERPKGSFSTLEIQRTEQGDSAMYLCASSRQGLVGNEQFFGPGTRLTVL.

This clone occurred a few times. V is TRBV15 and J is TRBJ1-5; D gene unclear. The CDR3 runs to 13 residues. Germline-derived CDR1 and CDR2 are LNHNV and YYDKDF (reference sequence). V was cut by 4 bases and J by 6 bases, with 10 bases left in between. The CDR3 DNA reads TGTGCCACCAGCATTCTGTCTCGTCAGCCCCAGCATTTT. The encoded protein is CATSILSRQPQHF. The variable domain in full, with the rest retrieved from reference TRBV15 and TRBJ1-5, is DAMVIQNPRYQVTQFGKPVTLSCSQTLNHNVMYWYQQKSSQAPKLLFHYYDKDFNNEADTPDNFQSRRPNTSFCFLDIRSPGLGDTAMYLCATSILSRQPQHFGDGTRLSIL.

This clone has only a few counts. This rearrangement joins TRBV5-5 to TRBJ2-7; 7 bases fit TRBD2. V trimming: 0 bases; J trimming: 1 base; junction bases outside the gene matches: 19. The CDR3 contains 20 residues. The germline gives CDR1 SGHKS, CDR2 YYEKEE (reference sequence). DNA of the CDR3: TGTGCCAGCAGCTTGGAGGCGGGAGACACCGGGCGGTATAATTCCTACGAGCAGTACTTC. Residues: CASSLEAGDTGRYNSYEQYF. Complete variable domain (other parts from reference TRBV5-5 and TRBJ2-7): DAGVTQSPTHLIKTRGQQVTLRCSPISGHKSVSWYQQVLGQGPQFIFQYYEKEERGRGNFPDRFSARQFPNYSSELNVNALLLGDSALYLCASSLEAGDTGRYNSYEQYFGPGTRLTVT.

This clone was counted only a few times. The chain carries TRBV5-1 and TRBJ1-2, with 10 bases matching TRBD1. The CDR3 contains 14 residues. V was pared by 3 bases and J by 7 bases, with 6 bases of the junction left unmatched. The germline V gene has CDR1 SGHRS and CDR2 YFSETQ. The CDR3 DNA sequence: TGCGCCAGCAGCTCGGGACAGGGGTTGAGTGGCTACACCTTC. Protein product: CASSSGQGLSGYTF.

CDR3 loop: CAWSPRVDQPQHF. The CDR3 DNA sequence: TGTGCCTGGAGCCCCAGGGTTGATCAGCCCCAGCATTTT. The rearrangement joins TRBV30 to TRBJ1-5; a possible D gene is TRBD1 (5 bases). The germline CDR1 and CDR2 sequences are GTSNPN and SVGIG (reference sequence). V lost 3 bases to trimming and J lost 5 bases, with 11 bases between them. The CDR3 spans 13 residues.

This clone has only a few counts. The chain combines TRBV4-3 with TRBJ1-2; unclear D gene. The CDR3 runs to 15 residues. Trimming stripped 3 bases from V and 0 bases from J, with 11 bases between. CDR1 is LGHNA and CDR2 is YSLEER in the germline V gene. DNA of the CDR3: TGCGCCAGCAGCCACCAGACATCCCCTAACTATGGCTACACCTTC. Translating gives CASSHQTSPNYGYTF.

The chain is built from TRBV14 and TRBJ2-2, with TRBD2 identical over 8 bases. This CDR3 comprises 15 residues. After removal of 1 base from V and 3 bases from J, the junction contained 1 base not matched to a gene. CDR1 SGHDN and CDR2 FVKESK come from the germline V gene. CDR3 region: CASSQASGYTGELFF. The CDR3 bases are TGTGCCAGCAGCCAAGCTAGCGGGTACACCGGGGAGCTGTTTTTT. The full variable domain, completed using reference TRBV14 and TRBJ2-2, is EAGVTQFPSHSVIEKGQTVTLRCDPISGHDNLYWYRRVMGKEIKFLLHFVKESKQDESGMPNNRFLAERTGGTYSTLKVQPAELEDSGVYFCASSQASGYTGELFFGEGSRLTVL.

J is TRBJ1-5 and V is TRBV7-8; no clear D. This CDR3 has 14 amino acids. CDR1 SGHVS and CDR2 FQNEAQ come from the germline V gene. Between the trimmed V and J ends, which lost 5 bases and 4 bases, there was a span of 12 bases. The CDR3 reads CASSLLQTNQPQHF. The CDR3 DNA sequence: TGTGCCAGCAGCCTATTACAGACGAATCAGCCCCAGCATTTT.